What follows is one T cell receptor (beta chain) and its context. These data originate in a study of T cell changes during pregnancy in multiple sclerosis. The CDR3 has 12 residues. Germline values: CDR1 SGDLS, CDR2 YYNGEE. The V end lost 3 bases, the J end lost 0 bases, and 3 bases lay between the germline ends. Profiled with immunoSEQ multiplex PCR; TCRdb holds only in-frame clones, not every one. The sample lists tens of thousands of clones; 90% to 95% were seen once. The sequences come from peripheral blood, collected in the third trimester of pregnancy. The genes are TRBV9 and TRBJ1-2; D not resolved. This TCR was sampled from a female donor in good health, enrolled as a control in a pregnancy study. In DNA, the CDR3 is TGTGCCAGCAGCGCCACTAACTATGGCTACACCTTC. It is translated as CASSATNYGYTF. The complete variable domain, with remaining parts taken from reference TRBV9 and TRBJ1-2, reads DSGVTQTPKHLITATGQRVTLRCSPRSGDLSVYWYQQSLDQGLQFLIQYYNGEERAKGNILERFSAQQFPDLHSELNLSSLELGDSALYFCASSATNYGYTFGSGTRLTVV.